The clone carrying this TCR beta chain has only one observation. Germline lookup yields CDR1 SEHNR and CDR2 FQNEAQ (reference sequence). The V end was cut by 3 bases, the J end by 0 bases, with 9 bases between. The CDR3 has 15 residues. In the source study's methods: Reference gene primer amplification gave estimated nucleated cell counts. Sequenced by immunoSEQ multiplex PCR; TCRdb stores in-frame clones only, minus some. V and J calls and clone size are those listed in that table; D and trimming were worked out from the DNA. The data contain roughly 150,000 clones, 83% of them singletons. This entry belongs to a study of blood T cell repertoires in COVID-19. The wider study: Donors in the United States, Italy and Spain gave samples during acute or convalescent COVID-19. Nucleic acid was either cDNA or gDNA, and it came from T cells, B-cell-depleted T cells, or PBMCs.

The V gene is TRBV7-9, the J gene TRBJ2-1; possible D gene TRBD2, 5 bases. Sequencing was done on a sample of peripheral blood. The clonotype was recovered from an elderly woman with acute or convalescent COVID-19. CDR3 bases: TGTGCCAGCAGCTTGATGGGGAGCTCCTACAATGAGCAGTTCTTC. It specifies CASSLMGSSYNEQFF. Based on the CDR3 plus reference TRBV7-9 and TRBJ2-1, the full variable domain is DTGVSQNPRHKITKRGQNVTFRCDPISEHNRLYWYRQTLGQGPEFLTYFQNEAQLEKSRLLSDRFSAERPKGSFSTLEIQRTEQGDSAMYLCASSLMGSSYNEQFFGPGTRLTVL.